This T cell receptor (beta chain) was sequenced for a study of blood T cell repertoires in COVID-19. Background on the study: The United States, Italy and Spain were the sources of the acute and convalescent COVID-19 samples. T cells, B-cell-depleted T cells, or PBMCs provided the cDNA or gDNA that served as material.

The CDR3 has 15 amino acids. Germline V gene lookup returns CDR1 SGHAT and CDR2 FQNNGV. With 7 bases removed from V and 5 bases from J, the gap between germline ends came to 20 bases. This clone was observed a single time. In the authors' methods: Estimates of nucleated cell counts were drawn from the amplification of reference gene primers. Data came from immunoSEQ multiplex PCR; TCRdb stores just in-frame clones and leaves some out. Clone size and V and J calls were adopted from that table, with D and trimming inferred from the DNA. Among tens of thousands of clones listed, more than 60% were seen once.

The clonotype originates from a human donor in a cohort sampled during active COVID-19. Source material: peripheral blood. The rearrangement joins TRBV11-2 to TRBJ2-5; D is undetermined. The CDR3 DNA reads TGTGCCAGCACCCTAGGCGGCTATCCTGGGGAGACCCAGTACTTC. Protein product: CASTLGGYPGETQYF.